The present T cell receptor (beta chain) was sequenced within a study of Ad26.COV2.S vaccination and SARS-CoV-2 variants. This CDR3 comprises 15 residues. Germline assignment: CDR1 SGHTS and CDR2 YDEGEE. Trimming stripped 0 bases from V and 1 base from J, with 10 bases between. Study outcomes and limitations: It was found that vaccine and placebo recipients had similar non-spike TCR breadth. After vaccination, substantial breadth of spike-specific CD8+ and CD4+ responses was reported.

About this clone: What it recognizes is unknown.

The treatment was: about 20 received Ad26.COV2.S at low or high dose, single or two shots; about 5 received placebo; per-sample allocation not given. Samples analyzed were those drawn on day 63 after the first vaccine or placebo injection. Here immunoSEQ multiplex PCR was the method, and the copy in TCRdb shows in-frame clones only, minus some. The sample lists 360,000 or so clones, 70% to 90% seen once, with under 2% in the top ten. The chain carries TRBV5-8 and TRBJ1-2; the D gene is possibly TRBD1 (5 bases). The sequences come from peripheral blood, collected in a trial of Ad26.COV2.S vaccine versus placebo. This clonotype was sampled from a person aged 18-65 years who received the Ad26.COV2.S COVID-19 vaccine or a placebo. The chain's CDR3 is CASSLVVGDNYGYTF. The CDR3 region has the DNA TGTGCCAGCAGCTTGGTGGTAGGGGATAACTATGGCTACACCTTC. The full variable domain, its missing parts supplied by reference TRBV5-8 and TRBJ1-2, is EAGVTQSPTHLIKTRGQQATLRCSPISGHTSVYWYQQALGLGLQFLLWYDEGEERNRGNFPPRFSGRQFPNYSSELNVNALELEDSALYLCASSLVVGDNYGYTFGSGTRLTVV.